This record looks at one TCR beta chain sequence and its context. Repertoires were generated with immunoSEQ multiplex PCR, while TCRdb's copy carries only in-frame clones and drops some. The data hold around 300,000 clones, with approximately 90% observed a single time. The sample originates from a study of blood T cell repertoires in COVID-19. The CDR3 loop spans 13 amino acids. V was pared by 7 bases and J by 1 base, with 5 bases of the junction left unmatched. Germline loops: CDR1 SQVTM, CDR2 ANQGSEA. The sample taken for sequencing was peripheral blood. The chain combines TRBV29-1 with TRBJ1-1, with 8 positions matching TRBD1. This receptor was taken from a woman aged 25-40 years with COVID-19, enrolled during active disease. CDR3 in amino acids: CSADRDGNTEAFF. The CDR3 region has the DNA TGCAGCGCGGACAGGGATGGGAACACTGAAGCTTTCTTT.